These T cell receptor beta chains were read from a single sample in a study of CD8+ T cells in alopecia areata. TCRdb keeps only in-frame clones here, not all; method: immunoSEQ multiplex PCR. The sample lists 150,000 to 200,000 clones; around 60% were seen once. Source: CD4+ T cells sorted from blood, taken at week 24, from a patient treated with tofacitinib. The receptors were sampled from a human donor with alopecia areata. Both conserved end residues are part of each CDR3. The D gene is left open where the match is weak. Rows give clone size only sometimes, using once, few, many, or a class for an expanded clone.

J: TRBJ1-2
V: TRBV30
size: -
D: -
DNA: TGTGCCTCCCCGAAGGGCTATGGCTACACCTTC
CDR3: CASPKGYGYTF

J: TRBJ2-7
V: TRBV28
size: few
D: -
DNA: TGTGCCAGCAGTCCCCAGGGGGGGAGCTCCTACGAGCAGTACTTC
CDR3: CASSPQGGSSYEQYF

J: TRBJ2-7
V: TRBV29-1
size: -
D: TRBD2
DNA: TGCAGCGTTGAAGGGCCTAGCGGAGGTCGCTCCTACGAGCAGTACTTC
CDR3: CSVEGPSGGRSYEQYF

J: TRBJ1-3
V: TRBV30
size: -
D: -
DNA: TGTGCCTGGAGTGTTCAATCTGGAAACACCATATATTTT
CDR3: CAWSVQSGNTIYF

J: TRBJ2-3
V: TRBV13
size: few
D: TRBD2
DNA: TGTGCCAGCAGCTTAGTGGGACTAGAAGGGGACACAGATACGCAGTATTTT
CDR3: CASSLVGLEGDTDTQYF

J: TRBJ2-5
V: TRBV6-5
size: -
D: TRBD2
DNA: TGTGCCACCAGCTGGGGACTAAGAGGTGCAGAGACCCAGTACTTC
CDR3: CATSWGLRGAETQYF

J: TRBJ2-2
V: TRBV6-1
size: many
D: -
DNA: TGTGCCAGCAGTGAAGCGATAGGGTTCACCGGGGAGCTGTTTTTT
CDR3: CASSEAIGFTGELFF

J: TRBJ2-1
V: TRBV7-9
size: few
D: -
DNA: TGTGCCAGCAGACCCACAGGGTCGGTCCACAATGAGCAGTTCTTC
CDR3: CASRPTGSVHNEQFF

J: TRBJ2-1
V: TRBV11-1
size: -
D: TRBD2
DNA: TGTGCCAGCAGCTTAAATGGGGGGGCCTACAATGAGCAGTTCTTC
CDR3: CASSLNGGAYNEQFF

J: TRBJ2-5
V: TRBV13
size: few
D: TRBD2
DNA: TGTGCCAGCAGCTCCCTCGCGGGAAGCGGGGGAGGGCGGGAGACCCAGTACTTC
CDR3: CASSSLAGSGGGRETQYF

J: TRBJ2-3
V: TRBV27
size: -
D: TRBD1
DNA: TGTGCCAGCAGTTTCGACAGGGGTTGGGCAGATACGCAGTATTTT
CDR3: CASSFDRGWADTQYF

J: TRBJ1-6
V: TRBV12-5
size: -
D: -
DNA: TGTGCTAGTGGTCGACCGGGACAAGTTAATTCACCCCTCCACTTT
CDR3: CASGRPGQVNSPLHF

J: TRBJ1-5
V: TRBV30
size: -
D: -
DNA: TGTGCCTGGAGTGTACGGACAGCGAGTTTCAATCAGCCCCAGCATTTT
CDR3: CAWSVRTASFNQPQHF

J: TRBJ1-1
V: TRBV29-1
size: -
D: -
DNA: TGCAGCGTTGCCCACACTGAAGCTTTCTTT
CDR3: CSVAHTEAFF

J: TRBJ2-1
V: TRBV15
size: few
D: TRBD1
DNA: TGTGCCACCAGACGTTCACAGGGGTCCCTAGACTACAATGAGCAGTTCTTC
CDR3: CATRRSQGSLDYNEQFF